This T cell receptor (beta chain) was identified during a study of cytomegalovirus exposure and HLA in healthy donors. Researchers ran the PCR with 60 Vbeta and 13 Jbeta primers. Assay: immunoSEQ multiplex PCR; the TCRdb copy retains only in-frame clones and omits some. The repertoire holds roughly 300,000 clones, roughly 90% seen once, with 3% to 4% in the top ten. Donors likely had unrecorded immune exposures despite being nominally healthy when sampled. Details on this clone: Its target is not known.

General study points: Beyond CMV serostatus, there was no information to go on about immune exposure. In a later analysis, common viral pathogens appeared linked to several of the most significant clusters.

Germline loops: CDR1 SNHLY, CDR2 FYNNEI. The CDR3 consists of 15 residues. The V and J ends lost 5 bases and 6 bases, in that order; junction bases with no gene match: 9. This TCR was sampled from a man aged 35 to 55 in good health and CMV-seropositive. V usage is TRBV2 and J usage is TRBJ1-5, with 8 positions matching TRBD1. The sequencing sample was made of PBMCs. The CDR3 bases are TGTGCCAGCAGTCCGCAGGGGGCATGGGGTCAGCCCCAGCATTTT. It yields the protein CASSPQGAWGQPQHF.